Listed below are T cell receptor beta chains from one sample, sequenced in a study of T cells in Graves' hyperthyroidism and ophthalmopathy. In TCRdb, the multiplex PCR reads were re-called with MiXCR into one record per CDR3 protein. Of fewer than 450,000 distinct CDR3 sequences listed, 17% are singletons. Sequenced: blood. Every receptor here comes from a woman between 25 and 40 years old with Graves' hyperthyroidism that later progressed to Graves' ophthalmopathy. The CDR3 runs from the conserved cysteine through the conserved F or W. A D gene is named only where the DNA matches it firmly. Some rows have no size entry. The others give once, few or many, or a class for an expanded clone.

-	TRBV12-3/TRBV12-4	TRBJ2-6	many	TGTGCCAGCTACTTAGCCAACGTCCTGACTTTC	CASYLANVLTF
-	TRBV28	TRBJ1-2	many	TGTGCCAGCAGTTTCGGGACTCAGGGATCCTGGGGCTACACCTTC	CASSFGTQGSWGYTF
-	TRBV7-6	TRBJ2-5	many	TGTGCCAGCAGCTTAGCGTTGACTATTGGAGAGACCCAGTACTTC	CASSLALTIGETQYF
-	TRBV14	TRBJ1-1	few	TGTGCCAGCAGCCCTCGGGGAGGGCTGAACACTGAAGCTTTCTTT	CASSPRGGLNTEAFF
-	TRBV6-1	TRBJ1-1	many	TGTGCCAGCAGTTACAGCGACACGAGCCCTGAAGCTTTCTTT	CASSYSDTSPEAFF
TRBD1	TRBV12-3/TRBV12-4	TRBJ2-7	many	TGTGCCAGCAGTTTATACCAGGGGGAGATCTACGAGCAGTACTTC	CASSLYQGEIYEQYF
-	TRBV12-3/TRBV12-4	TRBJ2-7	many	TGTGCCAGCAGTTTTGCGGGGAGCTACGAGCAGTACTTC	CASSFAGSYEQYF
TRBD2	TRBV19	TRBJ2-1	many	TGTGCCAGTAGTACACCCGCCGGGACTAGGGTATACAATGAGCAGTTCTTC	CASSTPAGTRVYNEQFF
TRBD1	TRBV7-2	TRBJ2-7	-	TGTGCCAGCAGCTTATCCCTAGGGGGCTCCGAGCAGTACTTC	CASSLSLGGSEQYF
-	TRBV5-1	TRBJ1-3	-	TGCGCCAGCAGCTTGTCGGATTCTGGAAACACCATATATTTT	CASSLSDSGNTIYF
-	TRBV5-1	TRBJ2-1	-	TGCGCCAGCAGCCACCGGGACTTGGGAGGCAATGAGCAGTTCTTC	CASSHRDLGGNEQFF
TRBD1	TRBV7-8	TRBJ2-7	many	TGTGCCAGCAGCTTAGGGCCGGGACAGGCACCCTACGAGCAGTACTTC	CASSLGPGQAPYEQYF
-	TRBV28	TRBJ1-1	many	TGTGCCAGCACCCCACCCGTACCGGGGGCGAGGACTGAAGCTTTCTTT	CASTPPVPGARTEAFF